This paragraph covers one T cell receptor beta chain sequence. This receptor's antigen is unknown. No clone much larger than this one lies a single base away; base qualities are absent. To be included, a participant needed at least one PBMC sample from before ART initiation plus at least two post-ART samples. All participants with HIV were treated in the United States of America. Before DNA extraction, cryopreserved samples of roughly 0.85-10 million PBMC were thawed and washed. At the time of the earliest PBMC sample for each participant with HIV, ages ranged from about 23 to 60 years. PBMC samples were contributed by each participant from 1-4 timepoints before ART initiation and 2-8 timepoints after ART initiation, with a median of 7 samples. Serial HIV viral load, CD4+ T-cell count, ART history and demographic data were obtained for every participant. A Qiagen kit on a QIAcube was used to extract genomic DNA from unsorted PBMC, with samples processed in batches of 12.

This sample stems from a study of long-term antiretroviral therapy in people with HIV (dated by TCRdb to between 2021 and 2022). For the study in its entirety: Collection of the earliest samples took place about a decade ahead of the 2015 WHO recommendation for immediate ART, at a time when ART was typically delayed until CD4 counts fell. This retrospective serial study examined whether starting ART and sustained HIV suppression were associated with changes in the composition and diversity of the TRB repertoire in peripheral blood. A total of roughly 200 cryopreserved PBMC samples came from a few dozen adults with confirmed HIV infection and were collected serially over a mean of roughly six years (range 1-12). About two fifths of the roughly 30 participants with HIV were female. No cross-contamination during QIAcube processing was shown when test extractions of a monoclonal T-cell line were performed alongside approximately 32 polyclonal samples. Findings and caveats that apply to the study as a whole: ART initiation was associated with a significant increase in TRB diversity, but diversity stayed significantly below transplant donor controls even after long-term ART. The samples were dated from about 2004 to 2017, and the ART regimens that were used may be less effective than current ART regimens. At every time point, the repertoire was dominated by expanded TRB clones first identified before ART initiation, although this dominance fluctuated and, in many PLHIV, declined after ART. Because PBMC availability was limited, only the TCR beta chain was sequenced, with no alpha chain pairing. Because cell numbers in pre-ART samples were limited, unsorted PBMC were profiled instead of sorted CD4+ and CD8+ T cells. Inferences about post-ART repertoire changes were limited because no data were available on ART adherence, viral resistance or therapy changes. CDR3 length ranges in HIV repertoires were narrower than in controls, and network structure suggested an antigen-experienced repertoire with only a slight naive shift after ART.

Sequencing of the TRB variable region was done with the immunoSEQ hsTCRB v3.0 assay at survey level resolution. TRB sequencing targeted a depth of about 40,000-55,000 T-cell genomes per sample. Pooled TRB libraries were sequenced on an Illumina MiSeq with a v3 150-cycle kit. Per the original workflow: Repertoire analysis was performed in R inside a reproducible Nextflow workflow that covered QC, data transformation and analysis. LymphoSeq2, an R package for exploring AIRR-Seq data, was used to implement the custom analyses. Four samples that yielded fewer than 5000 total TRB sequences were excluded, so that approximately 170 HIV repertoires were analyzed. Of the 188 retained HIV repertoires, over 55 were collected before and roughly 130 after ART initiation. Each repertoire was downsampled to 5000 TRB nucleotide sequences, and summary statistics were averaged across 100 downsampling iterations. The analysis kept only TRB sequences whose CDR3 regions were at least seven amino acids long. Two measures captured diversity: a Shannon entropy-derived clonality score and the Gini coefficient. In the repertoire networks, any two of the top 5000 CDR3 amino acid sequences were connected whenever the two sequences differed by an edit distance of one. GLIPH2 predicted antigen specificity groups and MHC restriction for TRB CDR3 amino acid sequences. CDR3 amino acid sequences were matched against VDJdb and McPAS-TCR to flag known CMV, EBV, HIV or tissue antigen associations. Pre-ART, post-ART and control groups were compared with Wilcoxon signed-rank tests and Holm-Bonferroni correction. TCRdb's version of the immuneACCESS table is confined to in-frame rearrangements and falls short of the full clone set. An unresolved V gene accounts for under half of the shortfall where checked; the remainder is of unknown origin. The DNA was the basis for D and trimming; V, J and clone size are from that table. This sample lists 5,500 to 7,000 clones; roughly 73% were detected once. Around 15% of the sample lies in the top ten.

The receptor was derived from a man between 35 and 55 years old with HIV. The sequenced sample was unsorted PBMCs, obtained 0.5 years before starting antiretroviral therapy.

The CDR3 in this case is CACKGAGNTIYF. The DNA sequence is TGTGCCTGCAAGGGAGCTGGAAACACCATATATTTT. The chain is assembled from TRBV30 and TRBJ1-3; no D segment can be confidently identified. Including cysteine and phenylalanine, the CDR3 has 12 amino acids. Here the CDR3 DNA is all that survives: 36 bases in frame from base 1. At the junction V is shortened by 6 bases and J by 2 bases, with 8 bases in between. Per the germline V gene (reference sequence), GTSNPN is the CDR1 and SVGIG is the CDR2.